This T cell receptor (beta chain) appears in the sequencing data of a study of STAT5B mutations in CD4+ large granular lymphocyte leukemia (dated by TCRdb to between 2022 and 2023). As for the study more broadly: Among the healthy controls, the CDR3 'QG' motif was associated with a particular HLA allele. The TCRbeta repertoires of CD4+ T-cell large granular lymphocyte leukemia patients were compared with the TCRbeta repertoires of healthy blood donors. Flow cytometry performed on FACSCanto II or FACSVerse showed that the purified fractions had more than 95% purity among lymphocytes. Study-level results and caveats: Each patient's main leukemic clonotypes were private, but roughly a quarter of these clonotypes showed up at low frequency in the non-leukemic repertoires of other patients. TRBV06-family usage was enriched among the top patient clones (8/27) compared with healthy controls (2/35). Greater clonality appeared to be present in CD4-sorted patient repertoires than in healthy CD4+ repertoires, and the difference was retained after the putative leukemic clones were removed. The data were not HLA-matched, and the higher clonality in CD4+ T-LGLL than in CD8+ T-LGLL could be due to the relatively small sample size.

This clone was seen just once. This receptor's antigen is unknown. No clone much larger than this one lies a single base away; base qualities are absent. Healthy controls were roughly 37 blood donors whose buffy coats came from the Finnish Red Cross blood service. All TCR-sequenced material derived from peripheral blood: patient blood samples and healthy donor buffy coats. Ficoll-Hypaque gradient centrifugation was used to isolate peripheral blood mononuclear cells. Magnetic purification was used to isolate CD4+ cells from the buffy coats of the healthy controls. Genomic DNA was extracted using the Gentra Puregene Cell and Tissue kit, and a Qubit 2.0 fluorometer was used to quantify it. TCRbeta rearrangements were sequenced from genomic DNA using the immunoSEQ assay at survey resolution. Per the original workflow: In the TCR sequencing data, the lowest productive clonotype frequency that could be detected was 2.59 x 10-5. Only productive TCRbeta rearrangements, meaning sequences that were complete and in-frame, were kept for the analyses. Sample clonality was computed as Simpson clonality in the immunoSEQ Analyzer version 3.0. Clones were binned by frequency as very rare, small, medium, large (1-20%) or hyperexpanded (>20%). Generation probabilities were estimated with OLGA 1.2.3, V-gene circos plots were made with VDJtools, specificities were searched in VDJdb, and CDR3 motifs were identified with GLIPH. Held by TCRdb, this immuneACCESS table contains in-frame sequences only and omits some clones. Under half of the omission traces to an unresolved V gene where checked; the cause of the rest is unknown. D and trimming were read from the DNA, whereas the V and J calls and clone size are those reported in that table. The sample data list under 30,000 clones, and approximately 75% of these were observed just once. 3% to 3.5% of the sample is held by the ten biggest clonotypes.

The CDR3, from cysteine to phenylalanine, totals 14 residues. Here the CDR3 DNA is all that survives: 42 bases in frame from base 1. As encoded in the germline V gene, CDR1 is ENHRY while CDR2 is SYGVKD. V is shortened by 4 bases, J by 13 bases, and the region joining them spans 20 bases. The sample comprised CD4+ T cells from blood buffy coats. The receptor comes from a human donor in good health. This chain joins TRBV10-3 to TRBJ2-1; perhaps TRBD2 is the D gene, with 6 bases matching. The DNA sequence is as follows: TGTGCCATCAGTGGGGTAGCGGCCGGGGATGGACAGTTCTTC. The translation is CAISGVAAGDGQFF.